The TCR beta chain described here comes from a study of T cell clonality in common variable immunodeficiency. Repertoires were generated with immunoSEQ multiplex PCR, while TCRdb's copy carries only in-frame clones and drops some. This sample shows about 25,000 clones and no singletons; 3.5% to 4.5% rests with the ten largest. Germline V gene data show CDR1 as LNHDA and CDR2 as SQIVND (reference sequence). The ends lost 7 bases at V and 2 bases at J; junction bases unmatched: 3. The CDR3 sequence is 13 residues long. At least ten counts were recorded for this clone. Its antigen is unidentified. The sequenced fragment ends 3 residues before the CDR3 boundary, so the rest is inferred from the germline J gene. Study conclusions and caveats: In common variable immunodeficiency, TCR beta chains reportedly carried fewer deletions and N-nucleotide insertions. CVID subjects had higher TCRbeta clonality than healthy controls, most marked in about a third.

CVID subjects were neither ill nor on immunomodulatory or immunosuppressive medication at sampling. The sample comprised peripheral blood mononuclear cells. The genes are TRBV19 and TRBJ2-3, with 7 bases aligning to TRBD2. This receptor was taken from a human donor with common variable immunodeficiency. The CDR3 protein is CASNRGVTDTQYF. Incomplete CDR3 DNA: TGTGCCAGTAACCGGGGGGTCACAGATACG.